This T cell receptor beta chain was sequenced for a study of early T cells in non-severe SARS-CoV-2 infection. TCRdb called the 5' RACE reads again in MiXCR, with one record for every CDR3 protein. The data contain 70,000 or so distinct CDR3 sequences, around 15% of them singletons. CDR1 is KGHSH and CDR2 is LQKENI in the germline V gene. Trimming pared 1 base from V and 1 base from J, leaving 10 bases between. The CDR3 is 15 amino acids. This clonotype was detected ten times or more. The sequenced sample was whole blood. The clonotype was recovered from an adult who was a healthcare worker with PCR-confirmed SARS-CoV-2 infection or an uninfected control (not recorded which). V usage is TRBV18 and J usage is TRBJ1-1; no clear D gene. This CDR3 reads CASSPRDRPNTEAFF. CDR3 sequence (DNA): TGTGCCAGCTCACCACGCGACCGACCGAACACTGAAGCTTTCTTT. The whole variable domain, remainder taken from reference TRBV18 and TRBJ1-1, is NAGVMQNPRHLVRRRGQEARLRCSPMKGHSHVYWYRQLPEEGLKFMVYLQKENIIDESGMPKERFSAEFPKEGPSILRIQQVVRGDSAAYFCASSPRDRPNTEAFFGQGTRLTVV.